The 32 T cell receptor beta chains listed next were all sequenced from one sample in a study of blood T cells in healthy people across ages. The use of a sample-barcoded 5' primer and a J-beta primer mix characterized a second PCR of 7 to 11 cycles. In TCRdb, the 5' RACE reads were re-called with MiXCR into one record per CDR3 protein. Of approximately 1,000,000 distinct CDR3 sequences in the sample, more than 30% were seen once. Input material: blood. The receptor set was obtained from a man aged 18-30 years in good health.

The rearrangement uses TRBV12-3 or TRBV12-4 and TRBJ2-7; D may be TRBD2 (5 bases). TRBJ2-5 explains the end of the DNA better; the J call may be wrong. The CDR3 is 13 amino acids. The CDR3 loop is CASSLFGEETQYF. The CDR3 DNA follows: TGTGCCAGCAGTTTGTTTGGGGAGGAGACCCAGTACTTC.

This clonotype was counted between two and nine times. The CDR3 sequence: CASSIALDSGDYGYTF. CDR3 bases: TGTGCCAGTAGTATAGCCCTCGATTCAGGGGACTATGGCTACACCTTC. The V and J genes are TRBV19 and TRBJ1-2, with TRBD1 as a possible D gene (6 bases). Germline V gene lookup returns CDR1 LNHDA and CDR2 SQIVND (reference sequence). CDR3 length: 16 amino acids. The V end lost 1 base, the J end lost 3 bases, and 15 bases lay between the germline ends.

The chain employs TRBV9 and TRBJ2-3; TRBD2 might be the D (7 bases). Germline-derived CDR1 and CDR2 are SGDLS and YYNGEE. V was trimmed by 7 bases and J by 4 bases, leaving 19 bases between them. CDR3 length equals 15 residues. CDR3 DNA sequence: TGTGCCAGCGGCCTGGGAGGGGGGCCGGCAGATACGCAGTATTTT. This translates into CASGLGGGPADTQYF.

This clonotype was detected a few times. The rearrangement joins TRBV4-1 to TRBJ2-1; D call uncertain. V was trimmed by 0 bases and J by 0 bases, leaving 6 bases between them. Per the germline V gene, CDR1 is MGHRA and CDR2 is YSYEKL. CDR3 size: 15 residues. For the CDR3, the DNA is TGCGCCAGCAGCCAAGATTTAAACTCCTACAATGAGCAGTTCTTC. Translated: CASSQDLNSYNEQFF.

The chain combines TRBV5-1 with TRBJ1-1; 7 bases match TRBD1. V lost 3 bases to trimming and J lost 1 base; unmatched junction nucleotides: 6. Germline values: CDR1 SGHRS, CDR2 YFSETQ. The CDR3 contains 15 residues. CDR3 protein: CASSYLGTENTEAFF. The CDR3 DNA reads as TGCGCCAGCAGCTATCTGGGGACAGAGAACACTGAAGCTTTCTTT.

Only a few counts were recorded for this clonotype. Written as DNA, the CDR3 is TGCGCCAGCAGCCAAGATGGGACTAGCGGATTCGTCACAGATACGCAGTATTTT. Residues: CASSQDGTSGFVTDTQYF. The chain uses TRBV4-1 and TRBJ2-3; 11 nucleotides agree with TRBD2. Germline V CDR1 and CDR2: MGHRA, YSYEKL. CDR3 size: 18 residues. Losses at the gene ends were 0 bases for V and 2 bases for J; bases not matched to a gene: 7.

Turning to this clonotype: As the CDR3 is not closed by the conserved phenylalanine or tryptophan, this likely results from a read error. CDR3 residues: CASSLSRDTEAFL. As DNA, the CDR3 is TGTGCCAGCAGCTTGAGTAGGGACACTGAAGCTTTCTTA. This sequence joins TRBV11-1 and TRBJ1-1, with no clear D. The ends were cut back, 3 bases at V and 3 bases at J, with 8 bases in the middle. The germline V gene has CDR1 SGHAT and CDR2 FQDESV (reference sequence). The CDR3 is 13 residues long.

This clonotype has only a few counts. The V gene is TRBV12-3 or TRBV12-4, the J gene TRBJ2-5; D is undetermined. Trimming removed 5 bases at V and 1 base at J, with 14 bases between. CDR3 length equals 15 residues. CDR3 sequence: CASSLDTGFQETQYF. Written as DNA, the CDR3 is TGTGCCAGCAGTCTCGACACGGGCTTCCAAGAGACCCAGTACTTC.

J is TRBJ2-5 and V is TRBV6-1; D might be TRBD1 (5 bases). Trimming pared 6 bases from V and 2 bases from J, leaving 13 bases between. The CDR3 is 14 residues long. Germline V gene data show CDR1 as MNHNS and CDR2 as SASEGT. DNA for the CDR3: TGTGCCAGCAGCAAGGGGATTCTTCAAGAGACCCAGTACTTC. Translation gives CASSKGILQETQYF.

This chain connects TRBV24-1 to TRBJ2-1, with TRBD2 as a possible D gene (5 bases). The J call may be mistaken, given a closer DNA end match to TRBJ2-7. CDR1 and CDR2 from the germline V gene are KGHDR and SFDVKD. This CDR3 spans 16 amino acids. Here the CDR3 DNA reads TGTGCCACCAGTGATCGCACAGCGGACTCCTACAATGAGCAGTACTTC. Translating gives CATSDRTADSYNEQYF.

CDR3 coding DNA: TGTGCCAGCGCTCGGACGGTCGGCACTGAAGCTTTCTTT. This codes for CASARTVGTEAFF. The chain uses TRBV12-3 or TRBV12-4 and TRBJ1-1; D gene ambiguous. The CDR3 runs to 13 residues. V was cut by 8 bases and J by 4 bases, with 14 bases left in between.

The chain carries TRBV4-3 and TRBJ2-5, with D possibly matching TRBD2 (5 bases). The CDR3 contains 13 residues. Germline V gene sequence: CDR1 LGHNA, CDR2 YSLEER. V lost 3 bases to trimming and J lost 9 bases, with 14 bases between them. As DNA, the CDR3 is TGCGCCAGCAGCCACAATGCCGTCGGGGCCCAGTACTTC. The encoded protein is CASSHNAVGAQYF.

This clonotype was picked up a small number of times. This chain joins TRBV3-2 and TRBJ2-7; whether TRBD1, the table's D call, matches the DNA was not checked. TRBV3-2 constitutes a pseudogene. This CDR3 is 14 amino acids long. The CDR3 DNA reads TGTGCCAGCAGACAAGGGGACAGGGACTACGAGCAGTACTTC. Amino acid sequence: CASRQGDRDYEQYF.

This clonotype was seen many times. The genes are TRBV20-1 and TRBJ2-5; D gene ambiguous. Trimming left V 5 bases short and J 1 base short, with 17 bases between. The CDR3 covers 15 residues. Germline values: CDR1 DFQATT, CDR2 SNEGSKA (reference sequence). CDR3 sequence reads: CSASSLDRIQETQYF. The DNA of the CDR3 is TGCAGTGCTTCTTCTCTAGACCGAATCCAAGAGACCCAGTACTTC.

The chain joins TRBV27 to TRBJ2-5; possibly TRBD1 for D (6 bases). The length of the CDR3 is 15 residues. Between the trimmed V and J ends, which lost 4 bases and 3 bases, there was a span of 15 bases. The V gene's germline CDR1 is MNHEY and CDR2 SMNVEV (reference sequence). CDR3: CASSSSGQLKETQYF. The CDR3 DNA reads TGTGCCAGCAGTTCCTCCGGACAGTTGAAAGAGACCCAGTACTTC.

The rearrangement uses TRBV6-5 and TRBJ1-4, with TRBD1 matching 8 bases. With 7 bases clipped from V and 7 bases from J, the junction kept 8 bases outside the gene matches. In germline, CDR1 is MNHEY, CDR2 SVGAGI. The CDR3 length is 14 residues. For the CDR3, the DNA is TGTGCCAGCACCAAGGACAGGGCTCGTGAAAAACTGTTTTTT. Protein product: CASTKDRAREKLFF.

This clonotype was counted between two and nine times. This sequence joins TRBV6-1 and TRBJ1-1; D gene ambiguous. The germline V and J ends were trimmed by 5 bases and 6 bases, with 13 bases remaining between them. The CDR3 covers 13 residues. In germline, CDR1 is MNHNS, CDR2 SASEGT. CDR3 loop: CASSPSVGSEAFF. The CDR3 DNA sequence: TGTGCCAGCAGTCCCAGCGTGGGTTCTGAAGCTTTCTTT.

The rearrangement uses TRBV3-1 and TRBJ2-1; 9 positions match TRBD1. With V trimmed by 3 bases and J by 7 bases, 13 bases remained unmatched. Germline CDR1 is LGHDT and CDR2 is YNNKEL (reference sequence). CDR3 length: 17 amino acids. The CDR3: CASSQPYRGLKANEQFF. The DNA of the CDR3 is TGTGCCAGCAGCCAGCCCTACAGGGGGCTTAAGGCGAATGAGCAGTTCTTC.

The chain carries TRBV15 and TRBJ1-1; D gene uncertain. CDR1 is LNHNV, CDR2 YYDKDF, per germline (reference sequence). V was pared by 3 bases and J by 4 bases, with 12 bases between. This CDR3 region has 14 residues. CDR3 loop: CATSSEPTGTEAFF. Written as DNA, the CDR3 is TGTGCCACCAGCAGTGAACCTACGGGCACTGAAGCTTTCTTT.

The chain carries TRBV6-6 and TRBJ1-4, with a possible D match to TRBD1 (5 bases). Per the germline V gene, CDR1 is MNHNY and CDR2 is SVGAGI (reference sequence). There are 16 residues in the CDR3. V gave up 2 bases and J gave up 13 bases, with 23 bases separating them. The CDR3 bases are TGTGCCAGCAGTTACCTGTTTAGGCAGGGAGTTTACGGACTGTTTTTT. This gives the protein CASSYLFRQGVYGLFF.

The V and J genes are TRBV7-9 and TRBJ2-6; D unclear. The ends were cut back, 6 bases at V and 2 bases at J, with 11 bases in the middle. The length of the CDR3 is 15 residues. Germline V gene sequence: CDR1 SEHNR, CDR2 FQNEAQ (reference sequence). The CDR3, as DNA: TGTGCCAGCAGTTCGCTCCTCACTGGGGCCAACGTCCTGACTTTC. Amino acid sequence: CASSSLLTGANVLTF. Using reference TRBV7-9 and TRBJ2-6 for the parts outside the CDR3, the full variable domain is DTGVSQNPRHKITKRGQNVTFRCDPISEHNRLYWYRQTLGQGPEFLTYFQNEAQLEKSRLLSDRFSAERPKGSFSTLEIQRTEQGDSAMYLCASSSLLTGANVLTFGAGSRLTVL.

This clonotype was recorded a few times. CDR3 sequence reads: CASSLNIPGANVLTF. CDR3 sequence (DNA): TGCGCCAGCAGTTTAAACATACCTGGGGCCAACGTCCTGACTTTC. The V call is TRBV5-1, the J call TRBJ2-6; unclear D gene. V dropped 5 bases and J dropped 2 bases, with 11 bases sitting between them. There are 15 residues in the CDR3. Per germline, CDR1 SGHRS and CDR2 YFSETQ. The full variable domain, with the rest looked up from reference TRBV5-1 and TRBJ2-6, is KAGVTQTPRYLIKTRGQQVTLSCSPISGHRSVSWYQQTPGQGLQFLFEYFSETQRNKGNFPGRFSGRQFSNSRSEMNVSTLELGDSALYLCASSLNIPGANVLTFGAGSRLTVL.

The CDR3 sequence is CASSVRGSFSYEQYF. CDR3 coding DNA: TGTGCCAGCAGCGTACGGGGGTCATTCTCCTACGAGCAGTACTTC. The chain recombines TRBV9 with TRBJ2-7; a possible D gene is TRBD2 (6 bases). With 1 base removed from V and 0 bases from J, the gap between germline ends came to 11 bases. Germline values: CDR1 SGDLS, CDR2 YYNGEE. The CDR3 loop spans 15 amino acids.

For this clonotype: Since a much larger clone is just one base distant, this may be a read error. The V call is TRBV29-1, the J call TRBJ2-7, with a tentative D call TRBD2 (6 bases). The germline V gene has CDR1 SQVTM and CDR2 ANQGSEA. This CDR3 is 14 amino acids long. Trimming shortened V by 3 bases and J by 1 base, and 13 bases separated the two germline ends. This CDR3 is CSVEGGNQSYEQYF. The CDR3 DNA is TGCAGCGTTGAGGGAGGAAACCAATCCTACGAGCAGTACTTC.

This chain joins TRBV10-3 and TRBJ1-1, with D tentatively TRBD1 (5 bases). CDR3 size: 16 residues. Looked up from germline, CDR1 is ENHRY and CDR2 is SYGVKD. V was trimmed by 7 bases and J by 3 bases, leaving 21 bases between them. CDR3 sequence: CAINGGEAGQDTEAFF. CDR3 sequence (DNA): TGTGCCATCAATGGCGGTGAGGCAGGGCAGGACACTGAAGCTTTCTTT.

The V and J genes are TRBV2 and TRBJ1-2; tentatively, D is TRBD1 (5 bases). Trimming shortened V by 3 bases and J by 4 bases, and 12 bases separated the two germline ends. There are 14 residues in the CDR3. Germline loops: CDR1 SNHLY, CDR2 FYNNEI. CDR3 residues: CASSDGDDSYGYTF. CDR3 in DNA: TGTGCCAGCAGTGATGGGGACGACAGCTATGGCTACACCTTC.

As DNA, the CDR3 is TGCAGCGTTGGACAGGGCCTTGGCGGGGAGCTGTTTTTT. Translating it yields CSVGQGLGGELFF. The chain carries TRBV29-1 and TRBJ2-2, with 7 bases identical to TRBD1. Germline V lookup: CDR1 SQVTM, CDR2 ANQGSEA. CDR3 length equals 13 residues. Losses at the gene ends were 4 bases for V and 7 bases for J; bases not matched to a gene: 6.

The V call is TRBV20-1, the J call TRBJ2-4; TRBD1 aligns across 7 bases. CDR1 and CDR2 (germline): DFQATT, SNEGSKA (reference sequence). Trimming cost V 6 bases and J 4 bases; bases outside gene matches: 6. The CDR3 spans 13 residues. The CDR3 region is CSARDSEKNIQYF. The CDR3 DNA follows: TGCAGTGCCAGGGACAGTGAGAAAAACATTCAGTACTTC.

The chain joins TRBV12-3 or TRBV12-4 to TRBJ1-6; perhaps TRBD1 as D (5 bases). CDR3 length equals 16 residues. The V gene lost 0 bases and the J gene lost 5 bases, with 11 bases spanning the gap. The CDR3 DNA follows: TGTGCCAGCAGTTTAGCGGGGCCACCCGATAATTCACCCCTCCACTTT. Translation gives CASSLAGPPDNSPLHF.

The V gene is TRBV10-3, the J gene TRBJ1-1, with D perhaps matching TRBD1 (5 bases). This CDR3 comprises 13 residues. Trimming took off 5 bases at V and 1 base at J, with 8 bases between the two ends. Germline CDR1 reads ENHRY; CDR2 reads SYGVKD. The CDR3 here is CAISIDRNTEAFF. In DNA, the CDR3 is TGTGCCATCAGTATTGACAGGAACACTGAAGCTTTCTTT.

The CDR3 protein is CASSQEGTGSISSYNEQYF. Here the CDR3 DNA reads TGTGCCAGCAGCCAAGAAGGGACGGGGAGTATCAGCTCCTACAATGAGCAGTACTTC. This rearrangement joins TRBV3-1 to TRBJ2-5; D might be TRBD1 or TRBD2, each matching 5 bases. This CDR3 contains 19 residues. Germline V gives CDR1 LGHDT, CDR2 YNNKEL (reference sequence). The ends were cut back, 0 bases at V and 11 bases at J, with 31 bases in the middle.

With regard to this clonotype: An end of the junction differs from the germline gene, which may be a read error. V gene TRBV5-1 combines with J gene TRBJ2-5, with TRBD2 identical over 8 bases. The germline gives CDR1 SGHRS, CDR2 YFSETQ. This CDR3 has 15 residues. In DNA, the CDR3 is TGCGCCTGCAGCTTTAGCGGGACCACCCAAGAGACCCAGTACTTC. Protein product: CACSFSGTTQETQYF.